This T cell receptor (beta chain) was captured by sequencing in a study of STAT5B mutations in CD4+ large granular lymphocyte leukemia. Across the study: Among healthy controls, a particular HLA allele went with more CDR3 'QG' motifs.

In the original workflow: A productive frequency of 2.59 x 10-5 was the lowest detectable. Measured with immunoSEQ multiplex PCR; TCRdb has only the in-frame clones, and not every one. V, J and clone size are those of that table, while D and trimming were read from the DNA. This repertoire shows approximately 34,000 clones, around 72% found once; its top ten account for 2%. V lost 6 bases, J lost 0 bases, and 8 bases lay in between. The CDR3 covers 14 residues. The germline gives CDR1 MNHEY, CDR2 SVGAGI. The J gene is TRBJ1-4, the V gene TRBV6-5, with D unclear. The sequence derives from a human donor in good health. Sequenced material: CD4+ T cells from blood buffy coats. The CDR3: CASRSAATNEKLFF. For the CDR3, the DNA is TGTGCCAGCAGGTCAGCGGCAACTAATGAAAAACTGTTTTTT.